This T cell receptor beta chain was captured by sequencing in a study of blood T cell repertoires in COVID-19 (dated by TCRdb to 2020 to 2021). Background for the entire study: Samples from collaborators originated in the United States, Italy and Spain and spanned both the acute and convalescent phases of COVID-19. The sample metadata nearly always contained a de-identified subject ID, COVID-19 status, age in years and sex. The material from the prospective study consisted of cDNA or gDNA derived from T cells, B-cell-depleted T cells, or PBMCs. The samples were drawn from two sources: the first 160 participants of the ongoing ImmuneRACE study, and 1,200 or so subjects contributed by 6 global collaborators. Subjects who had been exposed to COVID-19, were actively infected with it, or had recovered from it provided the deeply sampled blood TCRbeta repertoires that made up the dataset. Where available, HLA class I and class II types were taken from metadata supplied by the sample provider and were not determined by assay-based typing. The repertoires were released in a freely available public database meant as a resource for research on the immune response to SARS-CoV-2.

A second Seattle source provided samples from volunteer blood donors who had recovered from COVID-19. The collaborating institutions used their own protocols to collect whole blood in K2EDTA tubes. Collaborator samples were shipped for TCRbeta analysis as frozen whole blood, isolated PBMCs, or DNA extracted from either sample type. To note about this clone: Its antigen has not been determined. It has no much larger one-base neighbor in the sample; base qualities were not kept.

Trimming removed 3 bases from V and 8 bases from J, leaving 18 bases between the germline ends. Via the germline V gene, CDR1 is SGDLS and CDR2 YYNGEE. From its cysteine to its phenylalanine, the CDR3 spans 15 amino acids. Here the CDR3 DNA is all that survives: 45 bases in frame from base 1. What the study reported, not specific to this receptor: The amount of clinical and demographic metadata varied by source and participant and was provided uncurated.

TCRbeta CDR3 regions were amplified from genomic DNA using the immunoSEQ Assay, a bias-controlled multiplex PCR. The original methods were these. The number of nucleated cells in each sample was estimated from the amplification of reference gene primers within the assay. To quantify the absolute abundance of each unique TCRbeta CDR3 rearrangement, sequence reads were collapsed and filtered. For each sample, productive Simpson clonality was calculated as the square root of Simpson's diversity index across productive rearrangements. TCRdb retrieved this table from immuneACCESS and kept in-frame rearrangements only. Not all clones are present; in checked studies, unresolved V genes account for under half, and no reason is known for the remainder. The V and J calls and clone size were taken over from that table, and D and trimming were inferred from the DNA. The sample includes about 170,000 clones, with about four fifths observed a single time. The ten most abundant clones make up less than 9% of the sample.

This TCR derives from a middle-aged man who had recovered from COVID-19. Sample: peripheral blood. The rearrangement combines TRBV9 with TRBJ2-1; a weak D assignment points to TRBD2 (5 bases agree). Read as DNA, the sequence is TGTGCCAGCAGCGCTAGAGGGCTGTCGGGCTATGAGCAGTTCTTC. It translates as CASSARGLSGYEQFF.